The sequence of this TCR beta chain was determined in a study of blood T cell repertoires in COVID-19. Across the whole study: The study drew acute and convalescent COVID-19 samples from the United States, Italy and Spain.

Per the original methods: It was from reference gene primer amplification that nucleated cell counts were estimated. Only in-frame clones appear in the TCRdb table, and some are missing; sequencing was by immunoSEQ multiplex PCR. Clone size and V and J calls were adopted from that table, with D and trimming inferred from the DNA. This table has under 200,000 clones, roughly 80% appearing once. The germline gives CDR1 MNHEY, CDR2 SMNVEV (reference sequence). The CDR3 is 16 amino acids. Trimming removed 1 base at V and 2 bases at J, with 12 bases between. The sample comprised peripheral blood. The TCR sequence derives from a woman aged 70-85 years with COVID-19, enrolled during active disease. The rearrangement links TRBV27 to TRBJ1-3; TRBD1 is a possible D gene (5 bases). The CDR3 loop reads CASSLYMGGTGNTIYF. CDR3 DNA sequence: TGTGCCAGCAGTTTATATATGGGGGGGACTGGAAACACCATATATTTT.